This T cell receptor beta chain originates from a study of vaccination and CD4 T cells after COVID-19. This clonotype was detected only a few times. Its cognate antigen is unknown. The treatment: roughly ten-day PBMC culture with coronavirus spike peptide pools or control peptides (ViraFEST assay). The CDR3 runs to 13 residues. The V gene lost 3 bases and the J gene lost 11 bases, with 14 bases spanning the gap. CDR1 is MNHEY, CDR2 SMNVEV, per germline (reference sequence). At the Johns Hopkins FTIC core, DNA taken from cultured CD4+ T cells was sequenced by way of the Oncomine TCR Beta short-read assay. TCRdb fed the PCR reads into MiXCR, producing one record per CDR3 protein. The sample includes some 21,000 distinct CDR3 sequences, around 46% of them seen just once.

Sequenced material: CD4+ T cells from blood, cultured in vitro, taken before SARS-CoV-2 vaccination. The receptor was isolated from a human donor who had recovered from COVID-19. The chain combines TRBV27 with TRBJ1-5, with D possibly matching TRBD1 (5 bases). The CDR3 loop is CASSFSQGFSQHF. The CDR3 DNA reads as TGTGCCAGCAGTTTCAGCCAGGGATTTTCCCAGCATTTT.